These 24 T cell receptor beta chains originate from one sample sequenced in a study of radiation and T cells in renal cell carcinoma. Clones were sequenced by immunoSEQ multiplex PCR, and TCRdb holds only the in-frame ones, with some missing. The sample records approximately 140,000 clones, approximately 87% being singletons. Described time point: baseline pretreatment blood. Treatment described: 15 Gy SBRT to primary tumor, nephrectomy 4 weeks later. This specimen consisted of blood, obtained from a patient whose treatment included radiotherapy and nephrectomy. The receptors derive from a woman in her forties or fifties with renal cell carcinoma.

The chain combines TRBV7-2 with TRBJ1-1; 8 bases are shared with TRBD1. The CDR3 consists of 12 residues. Germline V CDR1 and CDR2: SGHTA, FQGNSA. Trimming took 5 bases from V and 10 from J; bases not matched to a gene: 6. The CDR3 protein is CASSNGQGGAFF. Written as DNA, the CDR3 is TGTGCCAGCAGCAACGGACAGGGTGGAGCTTTCTTT.

V gene TRBV2 combines with J gene TRBJ1-4; 9 nucleotides line up with TRBD1. The CDR3 extends over 14 amino acids. J gave up 5 bases and V 7 bases, and 5 bases lay outside the gene matches. Germline loops: CDR1 SNHLY, CDR2 FYNNEI. The CDR3 DNA is TGTGCCAGCAAACTCGGACAGGGGAATGAAAAACTGTTTTTT. It specifies CASKLGQGNEKLFF.

The chain joins TRBV5-1 to TRBJ1-3; 10 nucleotides match TRBD1. Germline CDR1 and CDR2: SGHRS and YFSETQ. The CDR3 totals 15 residues. Trimming at V came to 4 bases and at J to 2 bases, leaving 3 bases not matched to a gene. The CDR3 DNA reads as TGCGCCAGCAGCAGTGGGACAGGGGCTGGAAACACCATATATTTT. Residues: CASSSGTGAGNTIYF.

V gene TRBV10-3 combines with J gene TRBJ1-5; D not certain. Trimming left V 0 bases short and J 9 bases short, with 9 bases between. In germline, CDR1 is ENHRY, CDR2 SYGVKD. The CDR3 covers 13 residues. As DNA, the CDR3 is TGTGCCATCAGTGAGTCGACGGAGTGGCCCCAGCATTTT. Its translation is CAISESTEWPQHF.

The chain recombines TRBV7-2 with TRBJ1-4, with 8 bases matching TRBD1. Germline V gene lookup returns CDR1 SGHTA and CDR2 FQGNSA. The CDR3 runs 15 residues. The ends lost 5 bases at V and 7 bases at J; junction bases unmatched: 9. In DNA form, the CDR3 reads TGTGCCAGCAGCCTACCGGGACAGGACGGTGAAAAACTGTTTTTT. This sequence encodes CASSLPGQDGEKLFF.

This clone was counted a single time. The chain combines TRBV9 with TRBJ1-1, with D hard to call. Looked up from germline, CDR1 is SGDLS and CDR2 is YYNGEE. The length of the CDR3 is 17 residues. Trimming took 4 bases from V and 0 from J, leaving 19 bases between them. Written as DNA, the CDR3 is TGTGCCAGCAGCCCAAGAGGTATCGGCGGATTGAACACTGAAGCTTTCTTT. Translating gives CASSPRGIGGLNTEAFF.

This chain uses TRBV2 with TRBJ1-2, with TRBD1 matching 10 bases. V shed 4 bases and J 2 bases; nucleotides not matched to a gene: 4. The CDR3 is 15 amino acids. Per germline, CDR1 SNHLY and CDR2 FYNNEI. CDR3 protein: CASSGGQGRNYGYTF. The DNA for the CDR3 is TGTGCCAGCAGTGGGGGACAGGGGAGGAACTATGGCTACACCTTC.

The V call is TRBV6-5, the J call TRBJ2-7; 9 bases fit TRBD1. V lost 6 bases, J lost 1 base, and 4 bases stayed unmatched. Per germline, CDR1 MNHEY and CDR2 SVGAGI. The CDR3 totals 14 residues. CDR3 protein: CASSRDRASYEQYF. The DNA for the CDR3 is TGTGCCAGCAGCCGGGACAGGGCGTCCTACGAGCAGTACTTC.

The chain carries TRBV9 and TRBJ1-5, with D hard to call. Germline V gene lookup returns CDR1 SGDLS and CDR2 YYNGEE. V was pared by 0 bases and J by 8 bases, with 12 bases between. This CDR3 has 14 residues. The CDR3 here is CASSVDGSVEPQHF. The DNA of the CDR3 is TGTGCCAGCAGCGTAGACGGATCGGTCGAGCCCCAGCATTTT. The full variable domain, rest sourced from reference TRBV9 and TRBJ1-5, is DSGVTQTPKHLITATGQRVTLRCSPRSGDLSVYWYQQSLDQGLQFLIQYYNGEERAKGNILERFSAQQFPDLHSELNLSSLELGDSALYFCASSVDGSVEPQHFGDGTRLSIL.

This chain joins TRBV2 and TRBJ2-1; 10 positions match TRBD2. With V trimmed by 6 bases and J by 4 bases, 3 bases remained unmatched. Germline lookup yields CDR1 SNHLY and CDR2 FYNNEI. CDR3 size: 14 residues. DNA for the CDR3: TGTGCCAGCAGCGGACTAGCGGTATACAATGAGCAGTTCTTC. Translating it yields CASSGLAVYNEQFF.

Here the CDR3 reads CASRTQETQYF. The CDR3 region has the DNA TGTGCCAGCAGAACGCAAGAGACCCAGTACTTC. The chain carries TRBV27 and TRBJ2-5; D is unresolved. Trimming pared 6 bases from V and 2 bases from J, leaving 4 bases between. In germline, CDR1 is MNHEY, CDR2 SMNVEV (reference sequence). CDR3 length equals 11 residues.

This clone was counted a few times. This chain links TRBV30 with TRBJ1-1; D ambiguous. The V and J ends lost 0 bases and 3 bases respectively, with 8 bases between them. The CDR3 loop spans 13 amino acids. Germline CDR1 and CDR2: GTSNPN and SVGIG (reference sequence). The CDR3 reads CAWSVRVDTEAFF. DNA for the CDR3: TGTGCCTGGAGTGTACGGGTTGACACTGAAGCTTTCTTT.

The rearrangement uses TRBV5-1 and TRBJ2-7; the match to TRBD2 covers 7 bases. Per germline, CDR1 SGHRS and CDR2 YFSETQ. The CDR3 runs to 14 residues. V gave up 0 bases and J gave up 6 bases; unmatched junction bases: 6. CDR3 DNA: TGCGCCAGCAGCTTGGGACTAGCCGGTCCCGAGCAGTACTTC. Protein product: CASSLGLAGPEQYF.

The rearrangement links TRBV4-3 to TRBJ1-2; D is unresolved. V was pared by 0 bases and J by 6 bases, with 14 bases between. There are 15 residues in the CDR3. CDR1 and CDR2 from the germline V gene are LGHNA and YSLEER. CDR3 in amino acids: CASSQDERGSNGYTF. The CDR3 DNA reads TGCGCCAGCAGCCAAGATGAACGGGGTAGTAATGGCTACACCTTC.

The chain couples TRBV15 to TRBJ2-3; D gene uncertain. This CDR3 contains 14 residues. Germline V gene data show CDR1 as LNHNV and CDR2 as YYDKDF (reference sequence). V shed 1 base and J shed 2 bases, with 7 bases lying between them. CDR3 sequence: CATSRADFTDTQYF. CDR3 DNA sequence: TGTGCCACCAGCAGAGCTGACTTCACAGATACGCAGTATTTT.

The rearrangement links TRBV30 to TRBJ1-5, with TRBD1 matching over 9 bases. V gave up 5 bases and J gave up 3 bases; unmatched junction bases: 2. The CDR3 is 13 residues long. Germline V gene sequence: CDR1 GTSNPN, CDR2 SVGIG (reference sequence). CDR3 coding DNA: TGTGCCTGGGGGACAGGGCTCAATCAGCCCCAGCATTTT. This codes for CAWGTGLNQPQHF.

The chain combines TRBV5-1 with TRBJ2-7; no clear D. The CDR3 spans 12 residues. In germline, CDR1 is SGHRS, CDR2 YFSETQ. The V and J ends lost 4 bases and 0 bases respectively, with 5 bases between them. The CDR3 nucleotides are TGCGCCAGCAGCCACGACTCCTACGAGCAGTACTTC. This translates into CASSHDSYEQYF.

The gene calls are TRBV7-9 and TRBJ2-4; D call uncertain. Trimming pared 0 bases from V and 5 bases from J, leaving 5 bases between. This CDR3 contains 13 residues. Germline lookup yields CDR1 SEHNR and CDR2 FQNEAQ (reference sequence). The CDR3 nucleotides read TGTGCCAGCAGCTTAGCGGATCAAAACATTCAGTACTTC. Encoded protein: CASSLADQNIQYF.

The chain's CDR3 is CASSTGAKYEQYF. The CDR3 DNA is TGTGCCAGCAGCACAGGGGCAAAGTACGAGCAGTACTTC. V gene TRBV28 combines with J gene TRBJ2-7; 7 nucleotides agree with TRBD1. V lost 6 bases to trimming and J lost 4 bases; unmatched junction nucleotides: 6. CDR1 and CDR2 from the germline V gene are MDHEN and SYDVKM. This CDR3 comprises 13 residues.

The chain is built from TRBV10-2 and TRBJ2-7; tentatively, D is TRBD2 (6 bases). The germline V gene encodes CDR1 WSHSY and CDR2 SAAADI. The V and J ends lost 3 bases and 2 bases respectively, with 14 bases between them. This CDR3 is 15 amino acids long. DNA for the CDR3: TGCGCCAGCAGTGAAGGAGGGGTCCCCCCCTACGAGCAGTACTTC. Translating gives CASSEGGVPPYEQYF.

A few counts support this clone. One end of the junction fails to match germline, which may point to a read error. The chain has TRBV5-6 and TRBJ1-4; D perhaps matches TRBD1 (5 bases). CDR1 and CDR2 (germline): SGHDT, YYEEEE. CDR3 length equals 12 residues. The CDR3: CASSFTPGPLLF. The CDR3 coding sequence is TGTGCCAGCAGCTTTACTCCGGGACCGCTCCTTTTT.

V gene TRBV5-1 combines with J gene TRBJ1-3; D remains ambiguous. CDR3 size: 15 residues. Germline lookup yields CDR1 SGHRS and CDR2 YFSETQ. V was cut by 2 bases and J by 0 bases, with 9 bases left in between. CDR3 loop: CASSFERNSGNTIYF. In DNA, the CDR3 is TGCGCCAGCAGCTTTGAAAGGAACTCTGGAAACACCATATATTTT.

This chain uses TRBV7-2 with TRBJ2-5; possibly TRBD1 for D (6 bases). Trimming took 1 base from V and 0 from J, leaving 12 bases between them. This CDR3 comprises 16 residues. CDR1 SGHTA and CDR2 FQGNSA come from the germline V gene. CDR3 residues: CASSLGTVPYQETQYF. For the CDR3, the DNA is TGTGCCAGCAGCTTAGGGACAGTACCGTACCAAGAGACCCAGTACTTC.

This clone was detected only a few times. The rearrangement joins TRBV2 to TRBJ2-7, with TRBD2 identical over 11 bases. V trimming: 7 bases; J trimming: 3 bases; junction bases outside the gene matches: 2. The CDR3 covers 13 residues. Looked up from germline, CDR1 is SNHLY and CDR2 is FYNNEI. This CDR3 reads CASKLAGDYEQYF. CDR3 DNA: TGTGCCAGCAAACTAGCGGGAGACTACGAGCAGTACTTC. Full variable domain (remainder filled in from reference TRBV2 and TRBJ2-7): EPEVTQTPSHQVTQMGQEVILRCVPISNHLYFYWYRQILGQKVEFLVSFYNNEISEKSEIFDDQFSVERPDGSNFTLKIRSTKLEDSAMYFCASKLAGDYEQYFGPGTRLTVT.